The rows below give T cell receptor beta chains drawn from one sample of a study of PD-L1 blockade in urothelial cancer. Sequenced by immunoSEQ multiplex PCR; TCRdb stores in-frame clones only, minus some. The data hold 75,000 to 95,000 clones, with 90% observed a single time. The material was PBMCs, obtained around atezolizumab (anti-PD-L1) treatment. The receptors were sampled from a man aged 55-75 years with urothelial cancer. CDR3s include the opening cysteine and the closing phenylalanine or tryptophan. Fields, in order: V gene, clone size, J gene, CDR3 protein. Clone sizes are given selectively: once, few, many, or a class where the clone is expanded.

>TRBV7-2|.|TRBJ1-1
CASSLADRYTEAFF
>TRBV5-5|.|TRBJ2-7
CASSLVNRAEQYF
>TRBV5-4|.|TRBJ2-3
CASSLHYTDTQYF
>TRBV2|.|TRBJ2-2
CASSDWSGSRNGELFF
>TRBV9|.|TRBJ2-7
CASSDTGHRVHEQYF
>TRBV29-1|.|TRBJ2-5
CSVGTGQETQYF
>TRBV15|.|TRBJ2-7
CATGVGPGYEQYF
>TRBV9|.|TRBJ2-7
CASSVTGGREQYF
>TRBV18|.|TRBJ1-4
CASSPGRDEKLFF
>TRBV5-1|.|TRBJ2-5
CASSLTGLQETQYF
>TRBV5-4|.|TRBJ1-1
CASASRDMNTEAFF
>TRBV13|.|TRBJ2-7
CASSSRRSYEQYF
>TRBV9|.|TRBJ1-4
CASSVGLNEKLFF
>TRBV30|.|TRBJ2-7
CAWTLGGGEQYF
>TRBV7-3|.|TRBJ2-1
CASSLRRGGRADNEQFF
>TRBV2|.|TRBJ2-1
CASRLEGRAGVSEQFF
>TRBV5-1|.|TRBJ2-7
CASNSGTDRGSSYEQYF
>TRBV6-5|.|TRBJ1-2
CASSTNRDYGYTF
>TRBV5-6|few|TRBJ2-7
CASSLAPSGFHEQYF
>TRBV5-1|.|TRBJ1-4
CASSSDGTGGEGLFF
>TRBV5-4|.|TRBJ1-1
CASSWGQGDTEAFF
>TRBV19|.|TRBJ2-3
CASSDRGTDTQYF
>TRBV4-2|many|TRBJ1-5
CASSQHAGSNQPQHF
>TRBV6-1|.|TRBJ2-3
CASSEGTGVTDTQYF
>TRBV28|once|TRBJ1-5
CASSKIGGNSNQPQHF
>TRBV7-9|.|TRBJ2-3
CASSPGGLAGADTQYF
>TRBV4-1|.|TRBJ2-3
CASSQGSWLISGTDTQYF
>TRBV5-1|.|TRBJ2-3
CASSFTSGGSTDTQYF
>TRBV5-1|.|TRBJ2-3
CASSRITRTTPDTQYF
>TRBV21-1|.|TRBJ2-7
CASSTPKGQGAYEQYF
>TRBV7-9|once|TRBJ1-2
CASSDTAGGGYGYTF
>TRBV7-2|.|TRBJ1-1
CASSWGQGASVNTEAFF
>TRBV9|.|TRBJ2-2
CASSVFSGPPGELFF
>TRBV19|.|TRBJ2-3
CASSIGGLDTQYF
>TRBV21-1|.|TRBJ1-5
CASRSSTGPNRINSNQPQHF
>TRBV9|.|TRBJ2-3
CASSPGGGIFTDTQYF
>TRBV7-8|.|TRBJ1-1
CASSVQGSYTEAFF
>TRBV11-2|.|TRBJ1-3
CASSPRPGTGIGNTIYF
>TRBV4-2|.|TRBJ1-5
CASSPRDQPQHF